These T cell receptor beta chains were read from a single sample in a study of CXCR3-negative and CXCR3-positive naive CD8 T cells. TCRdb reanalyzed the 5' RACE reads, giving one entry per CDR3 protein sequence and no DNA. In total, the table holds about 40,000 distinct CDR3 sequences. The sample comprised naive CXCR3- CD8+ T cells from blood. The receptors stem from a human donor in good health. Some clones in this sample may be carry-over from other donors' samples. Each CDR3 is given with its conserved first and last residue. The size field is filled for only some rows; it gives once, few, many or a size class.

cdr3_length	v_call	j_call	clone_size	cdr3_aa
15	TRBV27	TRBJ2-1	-	CASSSLLGVIDEQFF
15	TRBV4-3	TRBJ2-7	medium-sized	CASSQSSGTNYEQYF
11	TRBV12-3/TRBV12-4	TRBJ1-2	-	CASSLGDGYTF
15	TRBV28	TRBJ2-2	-	CASSFHGGADGELFF
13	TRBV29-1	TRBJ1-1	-	CSVDPGGVTEAFF
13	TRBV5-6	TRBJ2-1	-	CASSTGHHNEQFF
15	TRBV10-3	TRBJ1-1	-	CAISESREKNTEAFF
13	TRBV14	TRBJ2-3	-	CASSPLLYDRGDF
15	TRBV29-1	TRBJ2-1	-	CSVESDRSVYNEQFF
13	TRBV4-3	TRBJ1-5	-	CASSRIVNQPQHF
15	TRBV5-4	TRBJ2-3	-	CASSLGLRVTDTQYF
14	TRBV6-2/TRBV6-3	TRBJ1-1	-	CASSYMDVGTEAFF
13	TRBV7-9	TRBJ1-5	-	CASSSPQGEPQHF
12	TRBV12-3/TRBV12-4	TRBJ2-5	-	CASSFGPETQYF
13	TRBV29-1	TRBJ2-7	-	CSVLGTEDYEQYF
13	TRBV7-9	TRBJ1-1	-	CASSPDAGEGAFF
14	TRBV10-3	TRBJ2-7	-	CAISESLAAYEQYF
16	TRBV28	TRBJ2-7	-	CASSLLAREPTYEQYF
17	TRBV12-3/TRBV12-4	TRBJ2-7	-	CASSLNRAPRILSEQYF
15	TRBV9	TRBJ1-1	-	CASSAWGGTNTEAFF
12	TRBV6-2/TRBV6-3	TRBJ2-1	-	CASSYSSNEQFF
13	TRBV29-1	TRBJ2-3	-	CSVLDRGFDTQYF
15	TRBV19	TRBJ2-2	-	CATTYGTGGSGELFF
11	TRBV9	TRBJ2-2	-	CARQGSGELFF
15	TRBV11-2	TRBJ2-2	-	CASSTGPGYSGELFF
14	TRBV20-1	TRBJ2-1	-	CSALDRRSYNEQFF
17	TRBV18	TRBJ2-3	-	CASSPTETGEFTDTQYF
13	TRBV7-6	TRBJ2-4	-	CASSHKQGDIQYF
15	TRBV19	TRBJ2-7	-	CASSIAGSAAYEQYF
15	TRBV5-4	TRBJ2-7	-	CASSSEDRASYEQYF
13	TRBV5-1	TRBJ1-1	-	CASSFEGGAEAFF
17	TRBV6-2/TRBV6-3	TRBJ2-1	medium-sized	CASSSRTSGASYNEQFF
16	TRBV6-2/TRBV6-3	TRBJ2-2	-	CASSYWDNQNTGELFF
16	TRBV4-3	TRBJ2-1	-	CASSQDPRAYFDEQFF
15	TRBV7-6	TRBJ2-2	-	CASTTGTSGTGELFF
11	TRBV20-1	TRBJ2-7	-	CSASGVYEQYF
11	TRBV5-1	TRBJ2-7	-	CASSANYEQYF
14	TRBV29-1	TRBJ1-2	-	CSVEENRESRSYTF
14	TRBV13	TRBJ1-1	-	CASSSLEGGTEAFF
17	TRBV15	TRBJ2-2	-	CATSRPAGGLDTGELFF
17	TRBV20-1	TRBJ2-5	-	CSALIVDREGLQETQYF
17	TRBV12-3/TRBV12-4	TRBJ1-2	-	CASLPRSRGPGVYGYTF
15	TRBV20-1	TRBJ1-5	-	CSARTGISSNQPQHF
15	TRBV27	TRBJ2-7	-	CASSLSVDHSYEQYF
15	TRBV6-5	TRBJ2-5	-	CASSYSKAGKETQYF
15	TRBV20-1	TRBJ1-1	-	CSARGIWIEMTEAFF
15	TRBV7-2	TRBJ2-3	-	CASSWTDALTDTQYF
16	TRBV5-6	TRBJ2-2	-	CASSLPLSESTGELFF
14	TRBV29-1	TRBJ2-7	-	CSARISGGSYEQYF
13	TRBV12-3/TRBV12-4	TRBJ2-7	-	CASSPLRGSEQYF
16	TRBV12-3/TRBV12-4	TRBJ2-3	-	CASSFFRRQITDTQYF
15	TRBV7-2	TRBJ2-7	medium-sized	CASSYGTSDSYEQYF
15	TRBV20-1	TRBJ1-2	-	CSAHSGTGGAYGYTF
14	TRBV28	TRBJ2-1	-	CASSLAGGRIEQFF
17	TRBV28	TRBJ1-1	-	CASSSRQGAYDDTEAFF
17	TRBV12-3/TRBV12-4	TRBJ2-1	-	CASSPHEDSRSYNEQFF
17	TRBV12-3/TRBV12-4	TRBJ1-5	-	CASSFSTMTGHNQPQHF
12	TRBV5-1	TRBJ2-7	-	CASSSGPHEQYF
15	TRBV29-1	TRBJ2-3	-	CSVELGELFTDTQYF
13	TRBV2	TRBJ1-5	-	CASSFGVAQPQHF